This T cell receptor (beta chain) was sequenced for a study of T-cell reconstitution after alpha-beta-depleted transplantation in children. Regarding the study as a whole: The authors attributed T-cell counts and diversity one year after transplant mostly to newly produced T cells.

Unique molecular identifiers were incorporated when the TCRbeta library was constructed. TCRdb used MiXCR to reprocess the PCR reads, holding one entry per CDR3 protein. The table includes 500,000 or so distinct CDR3 sequences, about an eighth detected once. Comments on this clonotype: Its antigen is unknown.

Between the trimmed V and J ends, which lost 5 bases and 2 bases, there was a span of 12 bases. CDR1 is SQVTM, CDR2 ANQGSEA, per germline. This CDR3 has 13 residues. The specimen comprised PBMCs, mostly from graft donor cells, sampled 180 days after TCRalphabeta/CD19-depleted stem cell transplant. The source of this sequence is a female patient aged 2-9 years who had a stem cell transplant for aplastic anemia, so the T cells may come from the graft donor. This chain uses TRBV29-1 with TRBJ2-5; tentative D call: TRBD1 (6 bases). This CDR3 reads CSVYGDRQETQYF. The CDR3 DNA reads TGCAGCGTTTATGGCGACAGGCAAGAGACCCAGTACTTC.